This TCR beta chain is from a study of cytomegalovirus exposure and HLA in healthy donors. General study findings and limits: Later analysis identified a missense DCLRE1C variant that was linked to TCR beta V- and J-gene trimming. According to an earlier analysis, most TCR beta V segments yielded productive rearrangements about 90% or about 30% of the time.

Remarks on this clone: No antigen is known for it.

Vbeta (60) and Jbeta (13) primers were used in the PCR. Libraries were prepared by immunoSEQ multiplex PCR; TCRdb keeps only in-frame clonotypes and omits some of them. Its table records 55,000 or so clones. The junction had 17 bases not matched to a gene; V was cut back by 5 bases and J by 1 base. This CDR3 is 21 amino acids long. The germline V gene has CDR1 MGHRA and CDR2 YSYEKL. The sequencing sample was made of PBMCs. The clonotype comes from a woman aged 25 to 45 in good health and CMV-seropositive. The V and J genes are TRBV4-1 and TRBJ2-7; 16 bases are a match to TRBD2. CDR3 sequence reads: CASSKIREGLAGGGVSYEQYF. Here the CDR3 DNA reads TGCGCCAGCAGCAAAATCCGCGAGGGACTAGCGGGAGGGGGAGTGTCCTACGAGCAGTACTTC.